The T cell receptor (beta chain) under discussion was sequenced for a study of T cell repertoires in cytomegalovirus infection. Study-level background: A matching HLA type, together with CMV infection, was signaled by public TCR beta signatures.

Overall study findings and caveats: HLA-C-restricted TCR beta clonotypes specific for CMV led the ex vivo response. Cumulative public TCR beta family frequency identified CMV carriers with the relevant HLA.

V was clipped by 0 bases and J by 8 bases, with 9 bases between them. CDR3 length: 13 amino acids. In germline, CDR1 is SGHNT, CDR2 YYREEE (reference sequence). As regards this clonotype: Antigen unknown.

In TCRdb, the reads were re-called with MiXCR into one record per CDR3 protein. This table has 290,000 or so distinct CDR3 sequences, about 25% appearing once. This clonotype originated in a human donor in good health (CMV status not recorded). Some clones in this sample may be carry-over from other donors' samples. The sample was PBMCs. V and J are TRBV5-4 and TRBJ2-1; D is possibly TRBD2 (5 bases). The CDR3 loop reads CASSLGGSDEQFF. DNA of the CDR3: TGTGCCAGCAGCTTGGGAGGGAGCGATGAGCAGTTCTTC.